These 8 T cell receptor beta chains originate from one sample sequenced in a study of T cells in Graves' hyperthyroidism and ophthalmopathy. Using RNA transcripts as the source, TCR beta CDR3 regions were amplified. TCR CDR3 underwent first-round RT-PCR with the HTBI primer set. TCRdb called the multiplex PCR reads again in MiXCR, with one record for every CDR3 protein. Altogether around 500,000 distinct CDR3 sequences are present, less than 25% being singletons, with the ten largest covering about 49%. Specimen: blood. The receptors shown here come from a woman aged 65 to 85 with Graves' ophthalmopathy.

The chain uses TRBV5-1 and TRBJ2-1; 8 nucleotides align to TRBD2. Germline CDR1 is SGHRS and CDR2 is YFSETQ. After removal of 4 bases from V and 8 bases from J, the junction contained 14 bases not matched to a gene. The CDR3 runs to 16 residues. CDR3 loop: CASSPPLAGAGDEQFF. The DNA for the CDR3 is TGCGCCAGCAGCCCCCCTCTAGCGGGTGCCGGCGATGAGCAGTTCTTC. Combining the CDR3 with reference TRBV5-1 and TRBJ2-1 gives the whole variable domain KAGVTQTPRYLIKTRGQQVTLSCSPISGHRSVSWYQQTPGQGLQFLFEYFSETQRNKGNFPGRFSGRQFSNSRSEMNVSTLELGDSALYLCASSPPLAGAGDEQFFGPGTRLTVL.

This clonotype appeared once. The V gene is TRBV20-1, the J gene TRBJ2-5, with D possibly TRBD1 on 6 matching bases. CDR3 length: 16 amino acids. Trimming shortened V by 6 bases and J by 2 bases, and 22 bases separated the two germline ends. Per the germline V gene, CDR1 is DFQATT and CDR2 is SNEGSKA (reference sequence). The CDR3 loop is CSAPRHTQGLQETQYF. The CDR3 bases are TGCAGTGCCCCACGACACACACAGGGCCTACAAGAGACCCAGTACTTC.

The V and J genes are TRBV5-1 and TRBJ1-2, with D unresolved. CDR1 is SGHRS, CDR2 YFSETQ, per germline. The CDR3 has 13 amino acids. The ends were cut back, 0 bases at V and 10 bases at J, with 13 bases in the middle. The CDR3 DNA is TGCGCCAGCAGCTTGGAAGGACTCTACGACTACACCTTC. Protein: CASSLEGLYDYTF.

The table lists this clonotype with many counts. The chain joins TRBV6-1 to TRBJ1-5; tentative D call: TRBD1 (6 bases). Germline CDR1 and CDR2: MNHNS and SASEGT. V was pared by 11 bases and J by 8 bases, with 19 bases between. The CDR3 totals 13 residues. The CDR3 region has the DNA TGTGCCTCAAAACTGACAGGAAAGGAGCCCCAGCATTTT. Translating gives CASKLTGKEPQHF.

V is TRBV6-2 or TRBV6-3 and J is TRBJ2-5; D might be TRBD2 (6 bases). This CDR3 comprises 15 residues. Germline V CDR1 and CDR2: MNHEY, SVGEGT. The V gene lost 6 bases and the J gene lost 8 bases, with 22 bases spanning the gap. The CDR3 loop reads CASSLGDSRNVTQYF. The DNA for the CDR3 is TGTGCCAGCAGCTTAGGGGACTCCCGGAATGTTACCCAGTACTTC.

The DNA for the CDR3 is TGTGCCACCAGTGATGCCGGGACAGGTATAGATGAGCAGTTCTTC. Amino acid sequence: CATSDAGTGIDEQFF. The V and J genes are TRBV24-1 and TRBJ2-1; 8 bases agree with TRBD1. This CDR3 has 15 amino acids. CDR1 is KGHDR, CDR2 SFDVKD, per germline. V dropped 3 bases and J dropped 8; count of bases not matched to a gene: 8.

This clonotype has ten or more counts. The rearrangement links TRBV12-3 or TRBV12-4 to TRBJ1-5; no clear D. The CDR3 loop spans 15 amino acids. Trimming took 6 bases from V and 5 from J, leaving 17 bases between them. The CDR3 reads CASRRPWTQHQPQHF. The DNA of the CDR3 is TGTGCCAGCAGGCGGCCCTGGACGCAACATCAGCCCCAGCATTTT.

The chain carries TRBV27 and TRBJ2-7, with 10 bases that match TRBD1. Germline CDR1 MNHEY, CDR2 SMNVEV (reference sequence). The CDR3 length is 17 residues. J lost 2 bases, V lost 0 bases, and 7 bases had no gene match. CDR3 amino acids: CASSLSLPGTGAYEQYF. The CDR3 coding sequence is TGTGCCAGCAGTTTATCCTTGCCCGGGACAGGGGCCTACGAGCAGTACTTC.